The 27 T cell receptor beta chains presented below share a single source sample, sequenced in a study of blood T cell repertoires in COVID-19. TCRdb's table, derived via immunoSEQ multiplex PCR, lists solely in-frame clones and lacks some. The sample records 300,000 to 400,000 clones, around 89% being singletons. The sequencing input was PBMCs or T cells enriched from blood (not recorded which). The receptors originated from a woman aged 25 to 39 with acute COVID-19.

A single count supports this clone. For the CDR3, the DNA is TGTGCCAGCAGTTACCGACACACAGATACGCAGTATTTT. Its protein is CASSYRHTDTQYF. V gene TRBV6-5 combines with J gene TRBJ2-3; D gene unclear. The V and J ends lost 2 bases and 2 bases respectively, with 5 bases between them. Germline V CDR1 and CDR2: MNHEY, SVGAGI. The length of the CDR3 is 13 residues.

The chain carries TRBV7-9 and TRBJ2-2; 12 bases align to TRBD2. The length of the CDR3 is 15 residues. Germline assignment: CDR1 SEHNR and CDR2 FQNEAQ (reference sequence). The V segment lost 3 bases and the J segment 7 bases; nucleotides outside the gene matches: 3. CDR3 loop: CASSFTSGGIGELFF. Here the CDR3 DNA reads TGTGCCAGCAGCTTTACTAGCGGGGGGATCGGGGAGCTGTTTTTT.

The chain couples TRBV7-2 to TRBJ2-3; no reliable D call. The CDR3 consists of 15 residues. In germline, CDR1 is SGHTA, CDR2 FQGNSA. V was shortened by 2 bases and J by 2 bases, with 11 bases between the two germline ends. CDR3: CASSLSYYNTDTQYF. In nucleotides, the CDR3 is TGTGCCAGCAGCTTAAGCTACTACAACACAGATACGCAGTATTTT.

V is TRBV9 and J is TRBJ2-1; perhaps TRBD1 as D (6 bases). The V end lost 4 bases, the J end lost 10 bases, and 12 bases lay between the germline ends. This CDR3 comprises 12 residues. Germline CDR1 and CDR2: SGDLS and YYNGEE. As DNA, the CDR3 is TGTGCCAGCAGCTCCAGACAGGCCGAGCAGTTCTTC. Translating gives CASSSRQAEQFF.

CDR3 sequence: CASSKGTVLLGYGYTF. CDR3 DNA sequence: TGTGCCAGCAGCAAAGGGACAGTGCTTTTGGGCTATGGCTACACCTTC. The gene calls are TRBV6-6 and TRBJ1-2; 7 nucleotides agree with TRBD1. Germline CDR1 MNHNY, CDR2 SVGAGI (reference sequence). The CDR3 length is 16 residues. Losses at the gene ends were 6 bases for V and 4 bases for J; bases not matched to a gene: 14.

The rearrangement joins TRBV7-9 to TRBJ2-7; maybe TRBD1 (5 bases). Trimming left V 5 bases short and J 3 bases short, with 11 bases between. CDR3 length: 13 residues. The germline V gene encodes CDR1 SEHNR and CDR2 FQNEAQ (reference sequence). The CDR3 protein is CASSPPGNYEQYF. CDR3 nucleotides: TGTGCCAGCAGCCCCCCAGGGAACTACGAGCAGTACTTC.

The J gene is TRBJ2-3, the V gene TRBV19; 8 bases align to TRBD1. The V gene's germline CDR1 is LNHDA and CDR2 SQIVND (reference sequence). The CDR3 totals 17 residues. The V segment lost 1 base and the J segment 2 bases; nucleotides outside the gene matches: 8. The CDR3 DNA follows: TGTGCCAGTAGTATAGGGACGACAGGGGCCCTCACAGATACGCAGTATTTT. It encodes CASSIGTTGALTDTQYF.

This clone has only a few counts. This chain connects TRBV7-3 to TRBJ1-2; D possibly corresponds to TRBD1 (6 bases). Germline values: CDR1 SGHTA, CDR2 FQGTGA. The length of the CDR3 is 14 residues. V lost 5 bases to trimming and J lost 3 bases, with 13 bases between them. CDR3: CASSPTGNHYGYTF. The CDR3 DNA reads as TGTGCCAGCAGCCCAACAGGGAATCACTATGGCTACACCTTC.

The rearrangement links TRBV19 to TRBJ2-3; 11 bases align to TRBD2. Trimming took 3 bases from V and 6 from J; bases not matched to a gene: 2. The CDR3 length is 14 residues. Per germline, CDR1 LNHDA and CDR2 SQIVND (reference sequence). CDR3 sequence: CASSISGGADTQYF. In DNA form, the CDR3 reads TGTGCCAGTAGTATTAGCGGGGGGGCCGATACGCAGTATTTT.

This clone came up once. The CDR3 DNA reads as TGCGCCAGCAGCGTGCGGGCTAGCGGGGGGTTGGATGAGCAGTTCTTC. The encoded protein is CASSVRASGGLDEQFF. The rearrangement uses TRBV5-1 and TRBJ2-1; 11 bases map to TRBD2. The V gene end was trimmed by 4 bases and the J gene end by 8 bases; junction bases not matched to a gene: 11. Germline lookup yields CDR1 SGHRS and CDR2 YFSETQ. This CDR3 region has 16 residues.

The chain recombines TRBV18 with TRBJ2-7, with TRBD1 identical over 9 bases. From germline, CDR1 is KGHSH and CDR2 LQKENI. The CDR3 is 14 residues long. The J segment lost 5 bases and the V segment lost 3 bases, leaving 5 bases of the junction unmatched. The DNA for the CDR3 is TGTGCCAGCTCACCCGGGACAGGGAAAAACGAGCAGTACTTC. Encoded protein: CASSPGTGKNEQYF.

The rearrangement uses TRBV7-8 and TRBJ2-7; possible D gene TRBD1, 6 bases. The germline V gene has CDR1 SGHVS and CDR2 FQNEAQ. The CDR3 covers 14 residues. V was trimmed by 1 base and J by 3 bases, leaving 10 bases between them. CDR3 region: CASSLGEQGYEQYF. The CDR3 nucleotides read TGTGCCAGCAGCTTAGGGGAACAGGGCTACGAGCAGTACTTC. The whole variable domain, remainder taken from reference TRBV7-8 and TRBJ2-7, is GAGVSQSPRYKVAKRGQDVALRCDPISGHVSLFWYQQALGQGPEFLTYFQNEAQLDKSGLPSDRFFAERPEGSVSTLKIQRTQQEDSAVYLCASSLGEQGYEQYFGPGTRLTVT.

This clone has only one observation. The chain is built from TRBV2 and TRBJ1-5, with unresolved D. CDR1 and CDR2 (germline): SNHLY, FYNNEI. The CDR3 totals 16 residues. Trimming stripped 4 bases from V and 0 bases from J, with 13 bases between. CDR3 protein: CASSVGGPYSNQPQHF. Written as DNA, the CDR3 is TGTGCCAGCAGTGTGGGAGGGCCGTATAGCAATCAGCCCCAGCATTTT. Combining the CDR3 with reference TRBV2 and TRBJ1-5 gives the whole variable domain EPEVTQTPSHQVTQMGQEVILRCVPISNHLYFYWYRQILGQKVEFLVSFYNNEISEKSEIFDDQFSVERPDGSNFTLKIRSTKLEDSAMYFCASSVGGPYSNQPQHFGDGTRLSIL.

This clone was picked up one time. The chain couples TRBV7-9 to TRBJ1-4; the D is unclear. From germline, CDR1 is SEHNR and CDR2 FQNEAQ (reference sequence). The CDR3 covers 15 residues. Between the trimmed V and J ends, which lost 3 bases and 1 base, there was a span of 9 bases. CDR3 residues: CASSLGSRTNEKLFF. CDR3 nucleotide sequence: TGTGCCAGCAGCTTGGGCTCCAGAACTAATGAAAAACTGTTTTTT. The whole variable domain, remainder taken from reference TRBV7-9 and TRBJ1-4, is DTGVSQNPRHKITKRGQNVTFRCDPISEHNRLYWYRQTLGQGPEFLTYFQNEAQLEKSRLLSDRFSAERPKGSFSTLEIQRTEQGDSAMYLCASSLGSRTNEKLFFGSGTQLSVL.

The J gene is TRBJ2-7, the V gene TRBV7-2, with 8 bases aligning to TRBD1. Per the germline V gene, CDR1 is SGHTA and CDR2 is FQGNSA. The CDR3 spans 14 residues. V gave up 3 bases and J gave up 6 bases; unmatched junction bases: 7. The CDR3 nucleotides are TGTGCCAGCAGCTTCTTCCAGGGGGCTGTCGAGCAGTACTTC. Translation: CASSFFQGAVEQYF.

The CDR3 spells CASSGTAGSYGYTF. DNA for the CDR3: TGTGCCAGCAGCGGGACAGCAGGGAGCTATGGCTACACCTTC. The chain carries TRBV2 and TRBJ1-2; 7 bases are a match to TRBD1. The V segment lost 6 bases and the J segment 4 bases; nucleotides outside the gene matches: 8. Germline CDR1 SNHLY, CDR2 FYNNEI. The CDR3 is made up of 14 amino acids. Full variable domain (missing parts from reference TRBV2 and TRBJ1-2): EPEVTQTPSHQVTQMGQEVILRCVPISNHLYFYWYRQILGQKVEFLVSFYNNEISEKSEIFDDQFSVERPDGSNFTLKIRSTKLEDSAMYFCASSGTAGSYGYTFGSGTRLTVV.

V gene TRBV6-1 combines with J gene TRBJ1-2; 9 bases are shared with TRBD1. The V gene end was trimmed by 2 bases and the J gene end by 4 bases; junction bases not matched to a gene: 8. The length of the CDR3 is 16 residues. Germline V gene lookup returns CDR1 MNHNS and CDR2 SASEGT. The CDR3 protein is CASSEHPGQGLYGYTF. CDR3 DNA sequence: TGTGCCAGCAGTGAACACCCGGGACAGGGCCTCTATGGCTACACCTTC.

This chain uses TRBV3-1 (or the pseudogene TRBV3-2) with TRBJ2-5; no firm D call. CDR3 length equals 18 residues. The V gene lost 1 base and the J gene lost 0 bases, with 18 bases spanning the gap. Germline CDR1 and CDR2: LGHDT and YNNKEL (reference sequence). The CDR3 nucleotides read TGTGCCAGCAGCCAAGGTTCTAGTGCGACCCTGTACCAAGAGACCCAGTACTTC. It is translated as CASSQGSSATLYQETQYF.

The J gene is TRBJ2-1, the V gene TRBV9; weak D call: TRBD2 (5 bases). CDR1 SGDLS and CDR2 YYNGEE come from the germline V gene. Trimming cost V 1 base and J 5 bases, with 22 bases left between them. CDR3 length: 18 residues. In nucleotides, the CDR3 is TGTGCCAGCAGCGTATCACCCATTCGGGCTAGCCAAAACAATGAGCAGTTCTTC. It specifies CASSVSPIRASQNNEQFF.

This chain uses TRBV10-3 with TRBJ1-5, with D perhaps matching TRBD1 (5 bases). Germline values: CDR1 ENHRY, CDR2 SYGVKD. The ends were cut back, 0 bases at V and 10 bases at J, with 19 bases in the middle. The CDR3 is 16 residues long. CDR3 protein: CAISESYGTAGSPQHF. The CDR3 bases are TGTGCCATCAGTGAGTCGTACGGGACGGCCGGGAGCCCCCAGCATTTT.

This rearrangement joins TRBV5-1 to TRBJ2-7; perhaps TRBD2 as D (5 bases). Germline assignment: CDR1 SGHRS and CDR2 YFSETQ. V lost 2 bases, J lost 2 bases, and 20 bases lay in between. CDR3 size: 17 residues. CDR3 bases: TGCGCCAGCAGCTTAATAGTTTCCGGGGTCACAACCTACGAGCAGTACTTC. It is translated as CASSLIVSGVTTYEQYF.

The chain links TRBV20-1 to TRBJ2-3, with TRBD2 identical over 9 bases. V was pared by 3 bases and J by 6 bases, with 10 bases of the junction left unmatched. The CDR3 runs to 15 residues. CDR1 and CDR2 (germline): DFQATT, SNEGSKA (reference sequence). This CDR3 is CSASEAGGTRDTQYF. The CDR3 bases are TGCAGTGCTAGTGAGGCGGGGGGGACGCGCGATACGCAGTATTTT.

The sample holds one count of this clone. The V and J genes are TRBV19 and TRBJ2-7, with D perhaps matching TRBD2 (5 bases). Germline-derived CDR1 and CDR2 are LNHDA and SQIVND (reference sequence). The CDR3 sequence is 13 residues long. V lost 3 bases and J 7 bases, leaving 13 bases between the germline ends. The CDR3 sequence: CASSMRALGEQYF. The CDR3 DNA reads TGTGCCAGTAGTATGAGGGCCTTGGGAGAGCAGTACTTC.

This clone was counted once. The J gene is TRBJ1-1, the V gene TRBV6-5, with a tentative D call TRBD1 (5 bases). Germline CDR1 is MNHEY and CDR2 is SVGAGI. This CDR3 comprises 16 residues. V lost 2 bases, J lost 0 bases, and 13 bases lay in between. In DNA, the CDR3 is TGTGCCAGCAGTTACGTGGGGAGGACAATGAACACTGAAGCTTTCTTT. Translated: CASSYVGRTMNTEAFF.

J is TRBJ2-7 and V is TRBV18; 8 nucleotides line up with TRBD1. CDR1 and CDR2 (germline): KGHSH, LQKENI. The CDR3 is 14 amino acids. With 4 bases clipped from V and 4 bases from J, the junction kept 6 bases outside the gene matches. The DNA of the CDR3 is TGTGCCAGCTCACTTGGGACAGGACTTTACGAGCAGTACTTC. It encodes CASSLGTGLYEQYF.

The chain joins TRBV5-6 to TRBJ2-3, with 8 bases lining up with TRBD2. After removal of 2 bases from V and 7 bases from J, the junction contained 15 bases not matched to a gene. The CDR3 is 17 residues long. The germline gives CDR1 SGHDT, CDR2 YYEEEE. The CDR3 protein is CASSLRVAGSELHTQYF. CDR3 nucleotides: TGTGCCAGCAGCTTAAGGGTAGCGGGGTCGGAGCTGCATACGCAGTATTTT.

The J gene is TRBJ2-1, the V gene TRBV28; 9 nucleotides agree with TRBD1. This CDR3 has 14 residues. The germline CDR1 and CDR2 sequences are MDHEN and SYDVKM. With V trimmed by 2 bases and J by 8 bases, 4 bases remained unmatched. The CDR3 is CASSLLDRGDEQFF. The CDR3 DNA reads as TGTGCCAGCAGTTTACTGGACAGGGGCGATGAGCAGTTCTTC.